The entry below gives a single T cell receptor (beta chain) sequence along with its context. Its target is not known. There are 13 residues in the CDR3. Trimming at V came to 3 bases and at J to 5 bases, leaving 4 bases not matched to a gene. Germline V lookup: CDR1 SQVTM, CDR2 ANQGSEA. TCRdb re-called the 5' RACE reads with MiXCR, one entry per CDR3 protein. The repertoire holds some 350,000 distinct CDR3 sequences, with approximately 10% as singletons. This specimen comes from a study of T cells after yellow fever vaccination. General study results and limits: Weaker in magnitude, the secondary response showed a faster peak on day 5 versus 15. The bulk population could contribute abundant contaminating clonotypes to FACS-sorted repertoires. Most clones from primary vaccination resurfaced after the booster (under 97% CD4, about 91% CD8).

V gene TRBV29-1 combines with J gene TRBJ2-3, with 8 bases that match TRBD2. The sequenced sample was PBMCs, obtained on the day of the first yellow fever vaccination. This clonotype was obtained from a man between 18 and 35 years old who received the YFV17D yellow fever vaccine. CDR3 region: CSVDSGGRDTQYF. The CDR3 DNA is TGCAGCGTTGATTCGGGGGGGAGAGATACGCAGTATTTT.